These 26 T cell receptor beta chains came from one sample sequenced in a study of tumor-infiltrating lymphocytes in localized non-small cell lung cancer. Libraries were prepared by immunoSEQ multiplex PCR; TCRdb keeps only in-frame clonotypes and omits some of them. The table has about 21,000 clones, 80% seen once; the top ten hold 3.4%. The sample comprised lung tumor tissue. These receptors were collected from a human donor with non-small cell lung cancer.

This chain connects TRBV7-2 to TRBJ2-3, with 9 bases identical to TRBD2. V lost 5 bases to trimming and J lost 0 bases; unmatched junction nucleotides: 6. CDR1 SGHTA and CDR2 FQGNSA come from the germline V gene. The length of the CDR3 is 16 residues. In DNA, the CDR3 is TGTGCCAGCAGCCAATATACTAGCGGGAGCACAGATACGCAGTATTTT. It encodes CASSQYTSGSTDTQYF.

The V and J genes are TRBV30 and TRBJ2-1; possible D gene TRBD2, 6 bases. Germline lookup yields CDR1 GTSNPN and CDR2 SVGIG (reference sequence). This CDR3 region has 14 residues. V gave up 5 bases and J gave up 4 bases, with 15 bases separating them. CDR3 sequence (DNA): TGTGCCTGGTCGGCCGGGGACTTTTACAATGAGCAGTTCTTC. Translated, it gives CAWSAGDFYNEQFF. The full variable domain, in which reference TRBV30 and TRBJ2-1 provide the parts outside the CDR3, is SQTIHQWPATLVQPVGSPLSLECTVEGTSNPNLYWYRQAAGRGLQLLFYSVGIGQISSEVPQNLSASRPQDRQFILSSKKLLLSDSGFYLCAWSAGDFYNEQFFGPGTRLTVL.

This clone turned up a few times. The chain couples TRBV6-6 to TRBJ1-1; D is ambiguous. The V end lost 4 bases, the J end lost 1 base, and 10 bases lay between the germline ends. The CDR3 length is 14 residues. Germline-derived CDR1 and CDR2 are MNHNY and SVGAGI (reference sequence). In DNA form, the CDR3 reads TGTGCCAGCAGTTTGTTTCCCCCGAACACTGAAGCTTTCTTT. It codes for CASSLFPPNTEAFF.

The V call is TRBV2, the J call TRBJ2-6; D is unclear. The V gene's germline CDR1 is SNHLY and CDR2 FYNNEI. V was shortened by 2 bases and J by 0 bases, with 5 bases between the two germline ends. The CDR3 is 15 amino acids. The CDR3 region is CASSESDSGANVLTF. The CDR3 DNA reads TGTGCCAGCAGTGAATCCGACTCTGGGGCCAACGTCCTGACTTTC. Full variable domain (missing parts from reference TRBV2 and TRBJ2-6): EPEVTQTPSHQVTQMGQEVILRCVPISNHLYFYWYRQILGQKVEFLVSFYNNEISEKSEIFDDQFSVERPDGSNFTLKIRSTKLEDSAMYFCASSESDSGANVLTFGAGSRLTVL.

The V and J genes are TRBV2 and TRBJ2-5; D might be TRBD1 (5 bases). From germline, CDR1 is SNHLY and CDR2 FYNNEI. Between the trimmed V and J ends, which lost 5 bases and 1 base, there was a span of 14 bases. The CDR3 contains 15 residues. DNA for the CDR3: TGTGCCAGCAGTCATGAAGTGGGGCCCCAAGAGACCCAGTACTTC. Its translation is CASSHEVGPQETQYF.

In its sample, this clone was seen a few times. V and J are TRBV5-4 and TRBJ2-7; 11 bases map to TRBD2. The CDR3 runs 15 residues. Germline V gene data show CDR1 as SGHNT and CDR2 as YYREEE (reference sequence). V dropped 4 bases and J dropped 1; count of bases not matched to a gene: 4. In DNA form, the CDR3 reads TGTGCCAGCAGCCTCAGACTAGCGGGATCCTACGAGCAGTACTTC. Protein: CASSLRLAGSYEQYF.

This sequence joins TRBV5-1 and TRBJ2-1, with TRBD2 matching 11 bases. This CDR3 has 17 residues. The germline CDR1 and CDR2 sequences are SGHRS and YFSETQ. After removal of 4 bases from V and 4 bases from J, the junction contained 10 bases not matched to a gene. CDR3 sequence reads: CASSIQTSGKFYNEQFF. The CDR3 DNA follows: TGCGCCAGCAGCATCCAGACTAGCGGGAAGTTTTACAATGAGCAGTTCTTC. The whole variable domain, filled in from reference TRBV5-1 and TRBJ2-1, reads KAGVTQTPRYLIKTRGQQVTLSCSPISGHRSVSWYQQTPGQGLQFLFEYFSETQRNKGNFPGRFSGRQFSNSRSEMNVSTLELGDSALYLCASSIQTSGKFYNEQFFGPGTRLTVL.

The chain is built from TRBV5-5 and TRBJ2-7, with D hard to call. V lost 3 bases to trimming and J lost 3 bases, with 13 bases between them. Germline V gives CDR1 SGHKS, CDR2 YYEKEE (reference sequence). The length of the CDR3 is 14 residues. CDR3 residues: CASSSSPTRYEQYF. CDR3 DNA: TGTGCCAGCAGCTCCAGTCCCACCCGCTACGAGCAGTACTTC.

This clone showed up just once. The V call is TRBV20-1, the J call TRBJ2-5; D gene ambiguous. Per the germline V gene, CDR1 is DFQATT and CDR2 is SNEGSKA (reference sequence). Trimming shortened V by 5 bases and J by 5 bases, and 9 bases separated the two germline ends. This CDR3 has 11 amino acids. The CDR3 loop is CSASRTETQYF. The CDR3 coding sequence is TGCAGTGCTTCCCGAACGGAGACCCAGTACTTC.

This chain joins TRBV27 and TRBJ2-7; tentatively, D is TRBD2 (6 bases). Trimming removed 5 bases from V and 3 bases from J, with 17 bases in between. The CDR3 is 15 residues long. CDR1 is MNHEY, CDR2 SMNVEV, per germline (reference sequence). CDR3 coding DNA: TGTGCCAGCAGTACCCGGCGGCTAGCGAGCTACGAGCAGTACTTC. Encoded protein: CASSTRRLASYEQYF.

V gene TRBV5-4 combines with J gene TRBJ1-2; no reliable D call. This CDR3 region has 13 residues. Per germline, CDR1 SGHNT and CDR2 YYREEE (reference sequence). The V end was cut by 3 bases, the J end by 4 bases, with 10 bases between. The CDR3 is CASSSYVTYGYTF. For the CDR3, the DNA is TGTGCCAGCAGCTCCTACGTGACCTATGGCTACACCTTC. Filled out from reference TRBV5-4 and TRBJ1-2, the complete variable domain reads ETGVTQSPTHLIKTRGQQVTLRCSSQSGHNTVSWYQQALGQGPQFIFQYYREEENGRGNFPPRFSGLQFPNYSSELNVNALELDDSALYLCASSSYVTYGYTFGSGTRLTVV.

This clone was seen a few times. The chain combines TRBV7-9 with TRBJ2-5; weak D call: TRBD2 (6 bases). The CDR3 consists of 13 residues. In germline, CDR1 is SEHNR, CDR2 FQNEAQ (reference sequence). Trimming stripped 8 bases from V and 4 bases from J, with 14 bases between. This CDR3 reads CASVKIGGETQYF. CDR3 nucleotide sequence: TGTGCCAGCGTAAAAATCGGGGGAGAGACCCAGTACTTC.

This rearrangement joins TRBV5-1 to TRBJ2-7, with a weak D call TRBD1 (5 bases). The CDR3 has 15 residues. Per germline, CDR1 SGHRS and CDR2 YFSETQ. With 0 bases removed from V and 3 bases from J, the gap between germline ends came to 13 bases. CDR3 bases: TGCGCCAGCAGCTTGGTTGCCGGACAATACTACGAGCAGTACTTC. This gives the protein CASSLVAGQYYEQYF.

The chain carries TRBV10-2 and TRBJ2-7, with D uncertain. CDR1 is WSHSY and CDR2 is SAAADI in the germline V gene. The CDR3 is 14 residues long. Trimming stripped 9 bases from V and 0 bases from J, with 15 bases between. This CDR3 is CASSPVAGSYEQYF. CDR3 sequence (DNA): TGCGCCAGTTCCCCCGTGGCTGGCTCCTACGAGCAGTACTTC.

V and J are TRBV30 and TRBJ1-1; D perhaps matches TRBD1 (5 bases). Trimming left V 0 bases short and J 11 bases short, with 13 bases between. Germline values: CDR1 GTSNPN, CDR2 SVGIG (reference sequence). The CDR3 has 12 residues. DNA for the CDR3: TGTGCCTGGAGTGTTAAGGGGTCAGGGGCTTTCTTT. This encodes CAWSVKGSGAFF.

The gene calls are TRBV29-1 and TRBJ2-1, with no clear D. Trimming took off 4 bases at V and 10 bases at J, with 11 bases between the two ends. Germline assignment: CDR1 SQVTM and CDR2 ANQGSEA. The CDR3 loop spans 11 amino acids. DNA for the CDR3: TGCAGCGTTGCCGCGGCGGACGAGCAGTTCTTC. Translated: CSVAAADEQFF.

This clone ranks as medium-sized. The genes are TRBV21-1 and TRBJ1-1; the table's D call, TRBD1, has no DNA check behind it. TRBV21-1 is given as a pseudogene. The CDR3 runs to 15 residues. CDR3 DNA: TGTGCCAGCAGCAAAGTTTGGGGCAGGGATGAGACGGCTTTCTTT. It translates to CASSKVWGRDETAFF.

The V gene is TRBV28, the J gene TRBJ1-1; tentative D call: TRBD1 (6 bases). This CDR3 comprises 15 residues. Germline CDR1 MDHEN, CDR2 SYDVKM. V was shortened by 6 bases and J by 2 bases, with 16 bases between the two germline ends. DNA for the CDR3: TGTGCCAGCAGATCGACTAAGGGGGTTAACACTGAAGCTTTCTTT. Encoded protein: CASRSTKGVNTEAFF.

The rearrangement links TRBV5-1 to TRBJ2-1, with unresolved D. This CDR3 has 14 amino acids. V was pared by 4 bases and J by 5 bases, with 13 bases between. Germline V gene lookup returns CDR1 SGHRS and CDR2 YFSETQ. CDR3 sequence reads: CASSLLDWDNEQFF. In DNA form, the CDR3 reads TGCGCCAGCAGCCTCCTAGACTGGGACAATGAGCAGTTCTTC.

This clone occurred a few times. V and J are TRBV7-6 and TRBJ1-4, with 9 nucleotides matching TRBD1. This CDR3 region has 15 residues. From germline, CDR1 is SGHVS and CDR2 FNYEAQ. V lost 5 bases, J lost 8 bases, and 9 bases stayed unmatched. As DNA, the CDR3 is TGTGCCAGCAGCCCAGACGACAGGGGGGGGGAAAAACTGTTTTTT. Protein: CASSPDDRGGEKLFF.

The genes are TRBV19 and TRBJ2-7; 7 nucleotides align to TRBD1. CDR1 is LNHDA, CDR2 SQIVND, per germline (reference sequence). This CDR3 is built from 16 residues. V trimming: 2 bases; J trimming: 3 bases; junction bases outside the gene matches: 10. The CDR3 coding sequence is TGTGCCAGTAGTATAAGGGACAGCCCACCGTACTACGAGCAGTACTTC. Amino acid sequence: CASSIRDSPPYYEQYF. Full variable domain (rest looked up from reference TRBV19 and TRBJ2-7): DGGITQSPKYLFRKEGQNVTLSCEQNLNHDAMYWYRQDPGQGLRLIYYSQIVNDFQKGDIAEGYSVSREKKESFPLTVTSAQKNPTAFYLCASSIRDSPPYYEQYFGPGTRLTVT.

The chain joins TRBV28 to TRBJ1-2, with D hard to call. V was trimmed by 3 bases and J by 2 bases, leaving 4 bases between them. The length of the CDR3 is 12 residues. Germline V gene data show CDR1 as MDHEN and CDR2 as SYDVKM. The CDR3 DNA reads TGTGCCAGCAGTTTGGGGAACTATGGCTACACCTTC. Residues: CASSLGNYGYTF.

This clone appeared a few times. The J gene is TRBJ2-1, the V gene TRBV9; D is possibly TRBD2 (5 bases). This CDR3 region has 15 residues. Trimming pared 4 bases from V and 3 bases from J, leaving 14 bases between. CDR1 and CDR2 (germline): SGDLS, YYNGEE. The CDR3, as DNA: TGTGCCAGCAGCAGAGAGGGTTGGAACTACAATGAGCAGTTCTTC. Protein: CASSREGWNYNEQFF.

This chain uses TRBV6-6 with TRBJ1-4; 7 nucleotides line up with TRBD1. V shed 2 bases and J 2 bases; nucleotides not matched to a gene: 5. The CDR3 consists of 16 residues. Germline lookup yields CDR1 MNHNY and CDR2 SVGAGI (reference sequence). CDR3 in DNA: TGTGCCAGCAGTTACAACAAGGGACAGACTAATGAAAAACTGTTTTTT. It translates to CASSYNKGQTNEKLFF.

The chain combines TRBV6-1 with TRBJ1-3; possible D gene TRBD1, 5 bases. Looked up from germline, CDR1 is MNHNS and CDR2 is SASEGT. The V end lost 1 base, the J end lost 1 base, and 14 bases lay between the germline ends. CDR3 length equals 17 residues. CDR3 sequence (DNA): TGTGCCAGCAGTGAAGGGGCAGGGTGGGGGTCTGGAAACACCATATATTTT. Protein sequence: CASSEGAGWGSGNTIYF.

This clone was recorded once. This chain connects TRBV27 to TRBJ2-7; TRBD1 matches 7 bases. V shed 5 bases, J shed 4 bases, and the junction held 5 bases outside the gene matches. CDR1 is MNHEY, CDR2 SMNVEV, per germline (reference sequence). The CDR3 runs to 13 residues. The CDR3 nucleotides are TGTGCCAGCAGTCAGACAGGGTGGTACGAGCAGTACTTC. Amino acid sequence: CASSQTGWYEQYF.